This T cell receptor (beta chain) was recorded in a study of shared clonotypes between healthy human individuals. Whole-study context: Each donor's CD8 memory used one plate, CD8 naive two, each CD4 subset three.

Per germline, CDR1 MNHNS and CDR2 SASEGT. V was clipped by 2 bases and J by 7 bases, with 15 bases between them. The CDR3 runs to 15 residues. Positive CCR7 selection of CD45RO-negative cells yielded the naive CD8 cells, and terminally differentiated effector memory CD45RA+ cells were excluded. Using immunoSEQ multiplex PCR, the repertoire was profiled, and TCRdb retains in-frame clones only, with some absent. The table shows just over 2,000,000 clones, with about 95% occurring only once. This receptor was identified in a man aged 18 to 30 in good health. The rearrangement joins TRBV6-1 to TRBJ2-1; D gene ambiguous. Sequenced sample: naive CD8+ T cells sorted from blood. The CDR3: CASSETRAFYNEQFF. The CDR3 region has the DNA TGTGCCAGCAGTGAAACAAGGGCCTTTTATAATGAGCAGTTCTTC.